The 18 T cell receptor beta chains presented below share a single source sample, sequenced in a study of CD8 T cells in Susac syndrome. The RNA, about 0.45 to 1 ug, was put through reverse transcription using random hexamers. TCRdb analysed the immunoSEQ multiplex PCR reads with MiXCR anew, one entry per CDR3 protein. This repertoire shows 75,000 to 80,000 distinct CDR3 sequences, approximately 94% found once; its top ten account for about 0.52%. The sequenced sample was CD8+ T cells from PBMCs. The receptors come from a human donor with Susac syndrome.

This chain joins TRBV20-1 and TRBJ2-7; D gene ambiguous. There are 13 residues in the CDR3. V was shortened by 3 bases and J by 2 bases, with 11 bases between the two germline ends. The germline CDR1 and CDR2 sequences are DFQATT and SNEGSKA (reference sequence). DNA for the CDR3: TGCAGTGCTAGGTCCACTATTACCTACGAGCAGTACTTC. This codes for CSARSTITYEQYF.

The chain links TRBV9 to TRBJ2-6, with TRBD1 as a possible D gene (6 bases). The germline V gene has CDR1 SGDLS and CDR2 YYNGEE. The V end was cut by 4 bases, the J end by 0 bases, with 14 bases between. The CDR3 runs to 17 residues. This chain's CDR3 is CASSSRQADSGANVLTF. DNA for the CDR3: TGTGCCAGCAGCTCCCGACAGGCTGACTCTGGGGCCAACGTCCTGACTTTC.

This sequence joins TRBV27 and TRBJ1-4; D ambiguous. Trimming took off 5 bases at V and 10 bases at J, with 8 bases between the two ends. CDR1 MNHEY and CDR2 SMNVEV come from the germline V gene (reference sequence). CDR3 length equals 11 residues. Here the CDR3 DNA reads TGTGCCAGCAGTCTTGGTGGAAAACTGTTTTTT. Its translation: CASSLGGKLFF.

This chain connects TRBV2 to TRBJ2-3, with D tentatively TRBD1 or TRBD2 (5 bases each). Germline V gene data show CDR1 as SNHLY and CDR2 as FYNNEI. CDR3 length: 15 residues. V gave up 8 bases and J gave up 2 bases, with 17 bases separating them. The CDR3 here is CASEQGPTVTDTQYF. The CDR3 DNA follows: TGTGCCAGCGAGCAGGGACCTACCGTCACAGATACGCAGTATTTT.

The chain couples TRBV12-3 or TRBV12-4 to TRBJ2-3, with D uncertain. Trimming took off 7 bases at V and 5 bases at J, with 13 bases between the two ends. The CDR3 extends over 13 amino acids. CDR3 loop: CASTPLRRDTQYF. DNA for the CDR3: TGTGCCAGCACCCCCCTCAGGAGAGATACGCAGTATTTT.

V gene TRBV20-1 combines with J gene TRBJ2-3, with 7 bases identical to TRBD2. With V trimmed by 5 bases and J by 1 base, 6 bases remained unmatched. Per the germline V gene, CDR1 is DFQATT and CDR2 is SNEGSKA (reference sequence). The CDR3 has 14 residues. The CDR3 region is CSAARRGGTDTQYF. In nucleotides, the CDR3 is TGCAGTGCTGCGCGCCGGGGGGGCACAGATACGCAGTATTTT.

The gene calls are TRBV12-3 or TRBV12-4 and TRBJ2-5; no clear D gene. CDR3 length: 14 residues. The V and J ends lost 2 bases and 2 bases respectively, with 9 bases between them. CDR3 sequence: CASSLSWQQETQYF. In DNA form, the CDR3 reads TGTGCCAGCAGTTTATCGTGGCAACAAGAGACCCAGTACTTC.

The V call is TRBV9, the J call TRBJ1-4; perhaps TRBD1 as D (5 bases). V shed 7 bases and J shed 8 bases, with 6 bases lying between them. Germline loops: CDR1 SGDLS, CDR2 YYNGEE. This CDR3 comprises 10 residues. The CDR3, as DNA: TGTGCCAGCGGGGGGGAAAAACTGTTTTTT. Translation gives CASGGEKLFF.

The chain uses TRBV30 and TRBJ1-1; unclear D gene. The V gene's germline CDR1 is GTSNPN and CDR2 SVGIG (reference sequence). V lost 1 base and J 5 bases, leaving 11 bases between the germline ends. The CDR3 contains 13 residues. The CDR3 bases are TGTGCCTGGAGTGCTACCGGGAGGACTGAAGCTTTCTTT. Residues: CAWSATGRTEAFF.

The J gene is TRBJ2-1, the V gene TRBV12-3 or TRBV12-4; unclear D gene. The CDR3 sequence is 14 residues long. The ends were cut back, 7 bases at V and 2 bases at J, with 12 bases in the middle. CDR3 in DNA: TGTGCCAGCACCCCGGTGGGCACCTACAATGAGCAGTTCTTC. It yields the protein CASTPVGTYNEQFF.

The chain couples TRBV7-9 to TRBJ2-7; possible D gene TRBD1, 5 bases. Germline values: CDR1 SEHNR, CDR2 FQNEAQ (reference sequence). Trimming pared 3 bases from V and 2 bases from J, leaving 8 bases between. This CDR3 is built from 13 residues. DNA of the CDR3: TGTGCCAGCAGCTTCGGACAAGCCTACGAGCAGTACTTC. It encodes CASSFGQAYEQYF.

The table lists this clonotype with a count of one. The chain employs TRBV7-9 and TRBJ1-5; D is possibly TRBD1 (6 bases). Trimming left V 7 bases short and J 3 bases short, with 13 bases between. Germline V lookup: CDR1 SEHNR, CDR2 FQNEAQ (reference sequence). The CDR3 extends over 14 amino acids. CDR3 DNA sequence: TGTGCCAGCAAGGGTACAGGGCCCAATCAGCCCCAGCATTTT. Its protein is CASKGTGPNQPQHF.

The chain joins TRBV11-2 to TRBJ1-6; D is possibly TRBD1 (6 bases). Germline loops: CDR1 SGHAT, CDR2 FQNNGV. V gave up 6 bases and J gave up 2 bases, with 14 bases separating them. CDR3 length: 16 amino acids. As DNA, the CDR3 is TGTGCCAGCAGTACCGGGGGGCCGGCCTATAATTCACCCCTCCACTTT. The encoded protein is CASSTGGPAYNSPLHF.

The V gene is TRBV9, the J gene TRBJ2-1; weak D call: TRBD2 (5 bases). The V and J ends lost 0 bases and 6 bases respectively, with 7 bases between them. This CDR3 has 13 amino acids. CDR1 is SGDLS and CDR2 is YYNGEE in the germline V gene. The chain's CDR3 is CASSVEGGNEQFF. DNA of the CDR3: TGTGCCAGCAGCGTAGAAGGAGGCAATGAGCAGTTCTTC. Drawing the rest from reference TRBV9 and TRBJ2-1, the complete variable domain is DSGVTQTPKHLITATGQRVTLRCSPRSGDLSVYWYQQSLDQGLQFLIQYYNGEERAKGNILERFSAQQFPDLHSELNLSSLELGDSALYFCASSVEGGNEQFFGPGTRLTVL.

The chain employs TRBV20-1 and TRBJ1-1; weak D call: TRBD1 (6 bases). Germline V gives CDR1 DFQATT, CDR2 SNEGSKA (reference sequence). The CDR3 contains 10 residues. Trimming cost V 3 bases and J 8 bases, with 7 bases left between them. The CDR3 bases are TGCAGTGCTAGTACAGGGGAAGCTTTCTTT. Translation gives CSASTGEAFF.

J is TRBJ2-1 and V is TRBV6-2 or TRBV6-3; 8 bases align to TRBD2. The CDR3 consists of 14 residues. Germline V gives CDR1 MNHEY, CDR2 SVGEGT. With 6 bases clipped from V and 10 bases from J, the junction kept 11 bases outside the gene matches. The DNA for the CDR3 is TGTGCCAGCAGCGGGACTAGTAAGCGCTCCGAGCAGTTCTTC. Its protein product is CASSGTSKRSEQFF.

This clonotype was counted once. The genes are TRBV19 and TRBJ2-2; unclear D gene. Deletions cut 3 bases from V and 6 bases from J, with 8 bases between. This CDR3 region has 13 residues. The germline V gene encodes CDR1 LNHDA and CDR2 SQIVND (reference sequence). Here the CDR3 reads CASSMRGSGELFF. The CDR3 DNA reads as TGTGCCAGTAGTATGCGTGGTTCCGGGGAGCTGTTTTTT.

The chain carries TRBV7-9 and TRBJ1-1; a possible D gene is TRBD1 (6 bases). CDR3 size: 13 residues. Germline CDR1 SEHNR, CDR2 FQNEAQ (reference sequence). V lost 10 bases and J 0 bases, leaving 12 bases between the germline ends. This CDR3 is CATSGAMNTEAFF. As DNA, the CDR3 is TGTGCCACCTCAGGGGCTATGAACACTGAAGCTTTCTTT.